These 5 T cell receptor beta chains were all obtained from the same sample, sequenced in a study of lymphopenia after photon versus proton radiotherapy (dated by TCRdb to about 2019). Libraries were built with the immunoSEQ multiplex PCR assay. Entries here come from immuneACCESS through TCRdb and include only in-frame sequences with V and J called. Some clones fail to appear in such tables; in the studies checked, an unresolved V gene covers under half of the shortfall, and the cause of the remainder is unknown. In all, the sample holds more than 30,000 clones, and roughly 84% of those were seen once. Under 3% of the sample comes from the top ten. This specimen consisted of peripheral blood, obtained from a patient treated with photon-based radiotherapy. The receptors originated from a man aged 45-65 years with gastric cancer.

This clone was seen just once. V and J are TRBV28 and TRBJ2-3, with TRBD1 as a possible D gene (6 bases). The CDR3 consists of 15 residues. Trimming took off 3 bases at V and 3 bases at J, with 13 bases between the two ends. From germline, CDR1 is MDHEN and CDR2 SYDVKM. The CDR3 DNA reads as TGTGCCAGCAGTTTCACAGGGAAGGTTACAGATACGCAGTATTTT. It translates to CASSFTGKVTDTQYF.

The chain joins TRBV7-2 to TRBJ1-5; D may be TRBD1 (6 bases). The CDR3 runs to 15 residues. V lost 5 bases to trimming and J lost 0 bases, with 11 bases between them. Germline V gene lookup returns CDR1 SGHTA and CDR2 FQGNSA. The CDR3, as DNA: TGTGCCAGCAGCCCGCAGGGGAATAGCAATCAGCCCCAGCATTTT. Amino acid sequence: CASSPQGNSNQPQHF.

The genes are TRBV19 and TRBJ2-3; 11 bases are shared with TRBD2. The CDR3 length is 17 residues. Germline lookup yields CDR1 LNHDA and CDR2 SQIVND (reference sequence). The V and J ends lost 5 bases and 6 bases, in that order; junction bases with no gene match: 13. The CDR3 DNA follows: TGTGCCAGTAGTGACTCGCGACTAGCGGGAAGCTGGGATACGCAGTATTTT. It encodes CASSDSRLAGSWDTQYF.

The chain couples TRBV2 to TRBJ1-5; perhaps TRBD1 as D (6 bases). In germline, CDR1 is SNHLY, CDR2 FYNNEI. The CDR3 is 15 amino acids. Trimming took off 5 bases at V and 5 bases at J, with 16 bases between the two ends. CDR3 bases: TGTGCCAGCAGTCCGACAGGTAAGTCGGATCAGCCCCAGCATTTT. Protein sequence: CASSPTGKSDQPQHF.

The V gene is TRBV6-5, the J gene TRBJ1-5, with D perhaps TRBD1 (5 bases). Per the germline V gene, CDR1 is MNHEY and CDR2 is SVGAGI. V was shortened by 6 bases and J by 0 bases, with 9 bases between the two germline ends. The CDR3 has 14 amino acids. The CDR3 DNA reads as TGTGCCAGCAGCCGGGACTCTAGCAATCAGCCCCAGCATTTT. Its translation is CASSRDSSNQPQHF.